This T cell receptor beta chain was obtained from a study of T cell responses to AZD1222 COVID-19 vaccine. The CDR3 totals 15 residues. Looked up from germline, CDR1 is SEHNR and CDR2 is FQNEAQ (reference sequence). In regard to this clone: A junction boundary mismatches the germline segment, possibly from a read error.

Assay used: immunoSEQ multiplex PCR; TCRdb lists only in-frame clones, some missing. This sample has roughly 92,000 clones, with around 89% found just once. The genes are TRBV7-9 and TRBJ1-5, with D perhaps TRBD1 (6 bases). This sequence was found in an adult in good health. Specimen: peripheral blood, collected on day 0 of AZD1222 vaccination. CDR3 nucleotides: TGTGCCAGCAGCTTGTTAGGGGGTCTCAATCAACCCCAGCATTTT. It yields the protein CASSLLGGLNQPQHF.